A selection of T cell receptor beta chains follows, all from one sample in a study of human T cells and chemical hapten exposure. TCRdb re-derived calls from the RACE reads in MiXCR, one entry per CDR3 protein. Here the sample spans around 110,000 distinct CDR3 sequences, about 12% being singletons. The material was whole blood, obtained in connection with sensitization to the hapten diphenylcyclopropenone (DPC). Every receptor here comes from a woman between 50 and 59 years old with alopecia areata. Some clones in this sample may be carry-over from other donors' samples. CDR3s include the opening cysteine and the closing phenylalanine or tryptophan. The D gene is left open where the match is weak. Clone size is stated in some rows and not others, as once, few, many or a class when expanded.

CDR3 protein	CDR3 DNA	D gene	clone size	J gene	V gene
CASSPGTGGNTQYF	TGTGCCAGCAGCCCCGGGACAGGGGGCAATACGCAGTATTTT	TRBD1	many	TRBJ2-3	TRBV7-2
CAIRGTDGGPQHF	TGTGCCATCAGGGGGACCGACGGGGGGCCCCAGCATTTT	-	few	TRBJ1-5	TRBV10-3
CASSLSSRGTEAFF	TGTGCCAGCAGTTTATCGAGCAGGGGCACTGAAGCTTTCTTT	-	many	TRBJ1-1	TRBV27
CASGYGPGELFF	TGTGCCAGCGGTTATGGACCCGGGGAGCTGTTTTTT	-	-	TRBJ2-2	TRBV6-6
CASTGHGILYEQYF	TGTGCCAGCACGGGCCACGGGATCCTCTACGAGCAGTACTTC	-	few	TRBJ2-7	TRBV6-6
CATSDGGAGANVLTF	TGTGCCACCAGTGATGGGGGGGCCGGGGCCAACGTCCTGACTTTC	-	many	TRBJ2-6	TRBV24-1
CANPRGLCEKLFF	TGCGCCAACCCGAGGGGACTGTGTGAAAAACTGTTTTTT	-	many	TRBJ1-4	TRBV5-1
CSGAYGLSYEQYF	TGCAGTGGTGCCTACGGACTCTCCTACGAGCAGTACTTC	-	many	TRBJ2-7	TRBV20-1
CSVEISGPGRGYTF	TGCAGCGTTGAAATATCAGGGCCTGGTAGGGGCTACACCTTC	-	-	TRBJ1-2	TRBV29-1
CASGDRGKNQPQHF	TGCGCCAGCGGCGACAGGGGGAAAAATCAGCCCCAGCATTTT	TRBD1	-	TRBJ1-5	TRBV4-1
CARDERKDTQYF	TGTGCCAGAGATGAAAGGAAAGATACGCAGTATTTT	-	-	TRBJ2-3	TRBV27
CASSLSPGGVTDTQYF	TGTGCCAGCAGTTTAAGCCCGGGCGGGGTGACAGATACGCAGTATTTT	-	many	TRBJ2-3	TRBV12-3/TRBV12-4
CASSLLAGGQFF	TGTGCCAGCAGTTTGCTAGCGGGTGGGCAGTTCTTC	TRBD2	-	TRBJ2-1	TRBV27
CASSPEVIRGELFF	TGTGCCAGCTCACCAGAGGTAATCCGCGGGGAGCTGTTTTTT	-	-	TRBJ2-2	TRBV18
CASSTSGLSTDTQYF	TGTGCCAGCAGCACTAGCGGACTAAGCACAGATACGCAGTATTTT	TRBD2	few	TRBJ2-3	TRBV5-4
CASRSGEAGANVLTF	TGTGCCAGCAGGTCAGGGGAGGCTGGGGCCAACGTCCTGACTTTC	-	few	TRBJ2-6	TRBV28
CATSDPRQGNQPQHF	TGTGCCACCAGTGATCCCCGACAGGGTAATCAGCCCCAGCATTTT	TRBD1	many	TRBJ1-5	TRBV24-1
CSVNRDEKLFF	TGCAGCGTTAACAGAGATGAAAAACTGTTTTTT	-	-	TRBJ1-4	TRBV29-1
CASSLYQGAGANVLTF	TGTGCCAGCAGTTTATACCAGGGAGCTGGGGCCAACGTCCTGACTTTC	-	many	TRBJ2-6	TRBV28
CTSSETPRGNGYTF	TGTACCAGCAGTGAAACCCCCAGGGGGAATGGCTACACCTTC	TRBD1	-	TRBJ1-2	TRBV6-1
CASRLMGAEQYF	TGTGCCAGCAGATTGATGGGGGCCGAGCAGTACTTC	-	many	TRBJ2-7	TRBV28
CASSLESGWNSYEQYF	TGTGCCAGCAGTTTAGAGAGCGGGTGGAATTCCTACGAGCAGTACTTC	-	-	TRBJ2-7	TRBV28
CASSKVLRITHDANEKLFF	TGTGCCAGCAGCAAAGTTTTAAGGATTACACACGATGCTAATGAAAAACTGTTTTTT	-	many	TRBJ1-4	TRBV21-1
CASSQDRAGEQYF	TGTGCCAGCAGTCAGGACAGGGCGGGAGAGCAGTACTTC	TRBD1	few	TRBJ2-7	TRBV6-5
CASSQVIQGALGNQPQHF	TGCGCCAGCAGCCAAGTTATCCAGGGGGCTCTGGGCAATCAGCCCCAGCATTTT	TRBD1	few	TRBJ1-5	TRBV4-1
CASSSHPEGGDTDTQYF	TGTGCCAGCAGCTCCCACCCGGAAGGGGGAGACACAGATACGCAGTATTTT	-	many	TRBJ2-3	TRBV7-9
CASSSAGQGSTGELFF	TGTGCCAGCTCATCCGCCGGACAGGGAAGCACCGGGGAGCTGTTTTTT	TRBD1	medium-sized	TRBJ2-2	TRBV18
CASSLRSAGPGAEAFF	TGTGCCAGCAGCTTAAGATCGGCCGGACCAGGCGCTGAAGCTTTCTTT	-	many	TRBJ1-1	TRBV11-2
CASSAPQGAYEQYF	TGTGCCAGCAGTGCACCCCAGGGGGCCTACGAGCAGTACTTC	TRBD1	many	TRBJ2-7	TRBV28
CASSPPTGSTDTQYF	TGTGCCAGCTCACCTCCGACAGGTAGCACAGATACGCAGTATTTT	-	many	TRBJ2-3	TRBV18
CSARRLAGISTDTQYF	TGCAGTGCTAGACGCCTAGCGGGAATCAGCACAGATACGCAGTATTTT	TRBD2	-	TRBJ2-3	TRBV20-1
CASSLGTRGRETQYF	TGTGCCAGCAGTCTAGGGACCCGGGGTCGAGAGACCCAGTACTTC	-	-	TRBJ2-5	TRBV28
CASSYSDGRYTQYF	TGTGCCAGCAGTTACTCGGACGGGAGGTATACGCAGTATTTT	TRBD2	many	TRBJ2-3	TRBV6-2/TRBV6-3
CASSGGSTDTQYF	TGTGCCAGCAGTGGGGGGAGCACAGATACGCAGTATTTT	-	many	TRBJ2-3	TRBV7-9
CASSLRLSYNSPLHF	TGTGCCAGCAGCTTAAGGCTATCCTATAATTCACCCCTCCACTTT	-	many	TRBJ1-6	TRBV7-8
CASSQDRGEFEQFF	TGCGCCAGCAGCCAAGATCGGGGGGAGTTTGAGCAGTTCTTC	TRBD2	few	TRBJ2-1	TRBV4-3
CASSLSGGSRGEAFF	TGTGCCAGCAGCTTAAGTGGTGGCAGCCGGGGTGAAGCTTTCTTT	-	few	TRBJ1-1	TRBV7-2
CASSNWREQYF	TGTGCCAGCAGCAACTGGCGCGAGCAGTACTTC	-	-	TRBJ2-7	TRBV7-2
CASSFAPFTATNEKLFF	TGTGCCAGCAGTTTCGCCCCGTTTACTGCAACTAATGAAAAACTGTTTTTT	-	few	TRBJ1-4	TRBV28
CASSLTSLFNSPLHF	TGTGCCAGCAGTTTGACCTCCCTTTTCAATTCACCCCTCCACTTT	-	-	TRBJ1-6	TRBV12-3/TRBV12-4
CSAGDSTDTQYF	TGCAGCGCGGGCGACAGCACAGATACGCAGTATTTT	-	-	TRBJ2-3	TRBV29-1
CASSEWNYNQPQHF	TGTGCCAGCAGTGAGTGGAACTACAATCAGCCCCAGCATTTT	-	-	TRBJ1-5	TRBV2
CSAPRTSGGAESYNEQFF	TGCAGTGCTCCACGGACTAGCGGGGGGGCCGAATCCTACAATGAGCAGTTCTTC	TRBD2	-	TRBJ2-1	TRBV20-1
CASSLRTSNEQFF	TGTGCCAGCAGTTTACGGACTAGCAATGAGCAGTTCTTC	TRBD2	many	TRBJ2-1	TRBV27
CASRFSGGAGEETQYF	TGTGCCAGCAGATTTAGCGGGGGGGCCGGAGAAGAGACCCAGTACTTC	TRBD2	many	TRBJ2-5	TRBV6-2/TRBV6-3
CASSPQVDSYNEQFF	TGTGCCAGCAGTCCACAGGTGGACTCCTACAATGAGCAGTTCTTC	-	few	TRBJ2-1	TRBV12-3/TRBV12-4
CASSLNNGNTIYF	TGTGCCAGCAGCTTAAACAACGGAAACACCATATATTTT	-	-	TRBJ1-3	TRBV7-2
CASSPAGRVYSGNTIYF	TGTGCCAGCAGCCCGGCGGGGAGGGTTTACTCTGGAAACACCATATATTTT	-	-	TRBJ1-3	TRBV11-2